This T cell receptor (beta chain) was observed in a study of T cell responses to AZD1222 COVID-19 vaccine. Study observations and caveats: Seropositivity was recorded at baseline in only a handful of AZD1222 recipients. Repertoire samples came only from after the peak T cell response. Unmutated regions of variants are reportedly targeted by nearly half of spike-specific TCRs. Spike-specific TCR breadth and depth both grew after two AZD1222 doses.

The CDR3 runs 15 residues. J lost 0 bases, V lost 2 bases, and 2 bases had no gene match. Germline-derived CDR1 and CDR2 are LGHNT and FRNRAP. TCRdb's table, derived via immunoSEQ multiplex PCR, lists solely in-frame clones and lacks some. The sample lists about 150,000 clones; around nine tenths were seen once. Concerning this clone itself: Antigen: not known.

The chain links TRBV12-5 to TRBJ2-5; 8 bases are shared with TRBD2. Sequencing was performed on peripheral blood, taken on day 0 of AZD1222 vaccination. The source of this sequence is an adult in good health. The CDR3 DNA is TGTGCTAGTGGTTTGACGACTAGCGACCAAGAGACCCAGTACTTC. This encodes CASGLTTSDQETQYF.